Only a few counts were recorded for the clone carrying this T cell receptor (beta chain). What it binds is not known. This sample was taken from a study of blood T cells in healthy people across ages. Findings of the study overall: In long-lived donors, naive CD4+ cell counts and diversity exceeded those of aged donors. Roughly linear declines in TCR beta diversity per million T cells occurred with age.

The use of a sample-barcoded 5' primer and a J-beta primer mix characterized a second PCR of about 6 to 12 cycles. From the 5' RACE reads, TCRdb called clonotypes with MiXCR, one entry per CDR3 protein. The repertoire consists of fewer than 2,000,000 distinct CDR3 sequences, with 30% to 40% occurring once and the leading ten covering over 9%. V lost 2 bases, J lost 9 bases, and 14 bases stayed unmatched. The length of the CDR3 is 15 residues. Germline values: CDR1 SGHRS, CDR2 YFSETQ. This chain connects TRBV5-1 to TRBJ2-7; TRBD1 matches 7 bases. The clonotype comes from a woman in her twenties or thirties in good health. The sample comprised blood. Written as DNA, the CDR3 is TGCGCCAGCAGCTTAGATGGGACAGCCCTCAACGGGCAGTACTTC. This encodes CASSLDGTALNGQYF.